The entry that follows covers one T cell receptor beta chain sequence. Its antigen is still unknown. The data stem from a study of blood T cells in healthy people across ages. The CDR3 covers 12 residues. CDR1 and CDR2 (germline): SQVTM, ANQGSEA. Next came a second PCR, run for about 7 to 12 cycles, which used a sample-barcoded 5' primer along with a J-beta primer mix. TCRdb reprocessed the 5' RACE reads via MiXCR and lists one record per CDR3 protein. The repertoire holds 1.5 million or so distinct CDR3 sequences, with about 40% as singletons. Regarding the study as a whole: Unknown donor CMV status possibly confounded expanded clonotype changes.

Each donor had roughly 10 milliliters of peripheral blood drawn. Sequencing was done on a sample of blood. The chain uses TRBV29-1 and TRBJ2-7; D may match TRBD1 or TRBD2 (5 bases each). The DNA end is more similar to TRBJ2-5, so the J call may be wrong. The origin of this receptor is a woman younger than 35 in good health. The CDR3 bases are TGCACCCATTCCGACGGGGCCGGGACCCAGTACTTC. Residues: CTHSDGAGTQYF.